Each of the 5 T cell receptor beta chains below was sequenced from the same sample in a study of shared clonotypes between healthy human individuals. Profiling relied on immunoSEQ multiplex PCR, and the TCRdb table lists in-frame clones only, not all of them. The sample shows over a million clones, about 96% of them seen only once. Sequencing used naive CD4+ T cells sorted from blood. Subset denoted: CD45RA+ positively selected. The receptors derive from a man aged 25 to 40 in good health.

The chain couples TRBV6-5 to TRBJ1-5; D gene uncertain. With 6 bases removed from V and 2 bases from J, the gap between germline ends came to 8 bases. Germline V gene sequence: CDR1 MNHEY, CDR2 SVGAGI. The CDR3 extends over 13 amino acids. CDR3 sequence (DNA): TGTGCCAGCAGGGGGATGGGCAATCAGCCCCAGCATTTT. It specifies CASRGMGNQPQHF.

About this clone itself: A junction boundary mismatches the germline segment, possibly from a read error. The chain's CDR3 is CASSRGTSVF. The CDR3 DNA is TGTGCCAGCAGCCGCGGGACTTCCGTCTTC. The rearrangement links TRBV6-6 to TRBJ2-1, with D possibly matching TRBD2 (6 bases). CDR3 length: 10 amino acids. Germline loops: CDR1 MNHNY, CDR2 SVGAGI (reference sequence).

This clone was counted once. This sequence joins TRBV9 and TRBJ2-3; D is perhaps TRBD2 (5 bases). Germline values: CDR1 SGDLS, CDR2 YYNGEE. The CDR3 has 15 amino acids. Deletions cut 4 bases from V and 0 bases from J, with 12 bases between. In DNA form, the CDR3 reads TGTGCCAGCAGCCACGGGATACCTAGCACAGATACGCAGTATTTT. This sequence encodes CASSHGIPSTDTQYF.

This chain uses TRBV11-2 with TRBJ2-1, with TRBD2 matching 9 bases. The CDR3 is 14 amino acids. Germline lookup yields CDR1 SGHAT and CDR2 FQNNGV. The V segment lost 9 bases and the J segment 2 bases; nucleotides outside the gene matches: 5. The CDR3 DNA is TGTGCCAGTGGGCCTAGCGGGACCTACAATGAGCAGTTCTTC. It translates to CASGPSGTYNEQFF.

The gene calls are TRBV30 and TRBJ2-7; D perhaps matches TRBD1 (5 bases). From germline, CDR1 is GTSNPN and CDR2 SVGIG (reference sequence). V was trimmed by 4 bases and J by 6 bases, leaving 16 bases between them. CDR3 length: 13 amino acids. For the CDR3, the DNA is TGTGCCTGGAATGGGGCACTACCCCTCGAGCAGTACTTC. As protein: CAWNGALPLEQYF.